The 22 T cell receptor beta chains reported below all come from one sample, sequenced in a study of T cell clonality in common variable immunodeficiency. Study-wide results and caveats: Fewer deletions and N-nucleotide insertions were reportedly seen in common variable immunodeficiency TCR beta sequences.

These receptors have no known antigen. The assay was immunoSEQ multiplex PCR, and TCRdb's table has in-frame clones only and misses some. The sample presents more than 25,000 clones, none singletons. The sequenced material came from peripheral blood mononuclear cells. Source of these receptors: a human donor with common variable immunodeficiency.

In this sample, this clone turned up a few times. The read finishes 3 residues shy of the CDR3 end, and the germline J gene is used to complete it. The chain carries TRBV6-2 or TRBV6-3 and TRBJ1-5; a possible D gene is TRBD1 (6 bases). This CDR3 has 16 amino acids. Germline values: CDR1 MNHEY, CDR2 SVGEGT. The V end lost 2 bases, the J end lost 0 bases, and 11 bases lay between the germline ends. This CDR3 reads CASSYRTVYSNQPQHF. CDR3 DNA (partial): TGTGCCAGCAGTTACCGGACAGTGTATAGCAATCAGCCC.

Only a few counts were recorded for this clone. The CDR3 goes on 3 residues after the read ends, and that part is filled in from the germline J gene. The chain combines TRBV5-6 with TRBJ2-7; 8 bases are shared with TRBD1. V was clipped by 3 bases and J by 0 bases; unmatched bases: 5. Germline CDR1 is SGHDT and CDR2 is YYEEEE. The CDR3 sequence is 15 residues long. The CDR3 region is CASSSQGARSYEQYF. Partial CDR3 DNA: TGTGCCAGCAGCTCCCAGGGGGCGCGCTCCTACGAG.

This clone was picked up many times. Read data end 3 residues before the CDR3 end; the end is taken from the germline J gene. V gene TRBV20-1 combines with J gene TRBJ2-1, with TRBD2 matching 13 bases. Per germline, CDR1 DFQATT and CDR2 SNEGSKA (reference sequence). V lost 0 bases to trimming and J lost 6 bases; unmatched junction nucleotides: 8. The CDR3 extends over 17 amino acids. The CDR3 loop is CSARDALRLAGGNEQFF. The covered CDR3 bases are TGCAGTGCTAGAGATGCTCTGAGACTAGCGGGAGGCAATGAG.

This clone was observed many times. The read stops 3 residues short of the end of the CDR3; the missing end is completed from the germline J gene. The gene calls are TRBV30 and TRBJ2-3, with TRBD2 matching 10 bases. The CDR3 extends over 16 amino acids. Germline CDR1 GTSNPN, CDR2 SVGIG (reference sequence). Germline trimming cut 0 bases from V and 1 base from J; bases unmatched to any gene: 4. The CDR3 DNA, read in part, is TGTGCCTGGAGTGTCCTAGCGGGAGTACGCACAGATACG. Translation: CAWSVLAGVRTDT. The whole CDR3 sequence reads CAWSVLAGVRTDTQYF.

This clone was found many times. The CDR3 bases that were read are TGCGCCAGCAAACCGGGACAGGGGACCCTTTCCCCAACTAATGAAAAA. Its protein product is CASKPGQGTLSPTNEK. The full CDR3 protein reads CASKPGQGTLSPTNEKLFF. The rearrangement links TRBV5-1 to TRBJ1-4; 10 nucleotides line up with TRBD1. The read ends 3 residues before the CDR3 terminus; that terminus is restored from the germline J gene. Germline CDR1 reads SGHRS; CDR2 reads YFSETQ. This CDR3 is 19 amino acids long. Trimming at V came to 6 bases and at J to 0 bases, leaving 14 bases not matched to a gene.

On this clone: The CDR3 is cut off 3 residues early in the read; its end comes from the germline J gene. The V and J genes are TRBV7-3 and TRBJ2-2; 7 nucleotides align to TRBD1. CDR3 length: 15 amino acids. CDR1 and CDR2 from the germline V gene are SGHTA and FQGTGA. After removal of 5 bases from V and 7 bases from J, the junction contained 10 bases not matched to a gene. CDR3 in amino acids: CASSPDRNQGGELFF. Partial CDR3 DNA: TGTGCCAGCAGCCCGGACAGGAACCAGGGCGGGGAG.

This clone was recorded at least ten times. The read falls 3 residues short of the CDR3 end, and the missing part is taken from the germline J gene. The chain recombines TRBV5-1 with TRBJ1-3, with D maybe TRBD1 (6 bases). Deletions cut 2 bases from V and 2 bases from J, with 8 bases between. The CDR3 is 14 residues long. Germline V gives CDR1 SGHRS, CDR2 YFSETQ. The CDR3 bases that were read are TGCGCCAGCAGCTTACAGGGTACTGGAAACACC. Its protein is CASSLQGTGNT. The entire CDR3 is CASSLQGTGNTIYF.

About this clone: The CDR3 end falls 3 residues outside the read, so it is completed with the germline J gene. The chain uses TRBV7-7 and TRBJ2-2; D is uncertain. The CDR3 consists of 15 residues. Germline lookup yields CDR1 SSHAT and CDR2 FNYEAQ (reference sequence). Trimming shortened V by 7 bases and J by 7 bases, and 19 bases separated the two germline ends. CDR3 bases read: TGTGCCAGCACCTCCTTGTGGTCTCGCGTCGGGGAG. This gives the protein CASTSLWSRVGE. The entire CDR3 protein is CASTSLWSRVGELFF.

This clone was picked up a small number of times. Sequencing ends 3 residues short of the CDR3 end; the germline J gene provides the rest. The chain carries TRBV2 and TRBJ1-6; D is unclear. Trimming left V 6 bases short and J 7 bases short, with 10 bases between. The CDR3 runs to 13 residues. In germline, CDR1 is SNHLY, CDR2 FYNNEI. The CDR3 DNA, read in part, is TGTGCCAGCAGCGGTGGTTGGAATTCACCC. Its translation: CASSGGWNSP. In full, the CDR3 is CASSGGWNSPLHF.

This clone occurred many times. Read coverage stops 3 residues before the CDR3 terminus; the germline J gene supplies the remainder. V and J are TRBV7-8 and TRBJ2-3; D is ambiguous. This CDR3 region has 15 residues. The ends were cut back, 0 bases at V and 3 bases at J, with 10 bases in the middle. The germline CDR1 and CDR2 sequences are SGHVS and FQNEAQ. The CDR3 is CASSLAPHLTDTQYF. The CDR3 DNA, read in part, is TGTGCCAGCAGCTTAGCTCCCCACTTAACAGATACG.

Comments on this clone: The CDR3 end is not reached by the read, which stops 3 residues before it; the germline J gene fills it in. The J gene is TRBJ2-5, the V gene TRBV6-4; 14 bases fit TRBD2. This CDR3 has 20 residues. V shed 0 bases, J shed 5 bases, and the junction held 14 bases outside the gene matches. Germline CDR1 reads MRHNA; CDR2 reads SNTAGT. The sequenced part of the CDR3 DNA is TGTGCCAGCAGTGACTCACCGGGACTAGCGGGAGAAGGTATTTTGGAGACC. This translates into CASSDSPGLAGEGILET. The entire CDR3 is CASSDSPGLAGEGILETQYF.

With respect to this clone: The sequence runs out 3 residues before the end of the CDR3; the remainder is reconstructed from the germline J gene. The chain is built from TRBV5-1 and TRBJ2-7, with 10 nucleotides matching TRBD1. The germline CDR1 and CDR2 sequences are SGHRS and YFSETQ. The CDR3 runs to 15 residues. J gave up 2 bases and V 4 bases, and 6 bases lay outside the gene matches. The CDR3 here is CASSAPGQGPYEQYF. CDR3 DNA, as far as it was read: TGCGCCAGCAGCGCACCGGGACAGGGGCCCTACGAG.

In its sample, this clone was seen a few times. The read ends 3 residues early relative to the CDR3; the germline J gene fills the gap. Other nucleotide sequences in the sample specify the same CDR3. V usage is TRBV18 and J usage is TRBJ1-2, with D possibly TRBD1 on 6 matching bases. The V gene lost 3 bases and the J gene lost 0 bases, with 11 bases spanning the gap. CDR3 size: 15 residues. CDR1 is KGHSH, CDR2 LQKENI, per germline. CDR3 region: CASSPGGRSNYGYTF. The sequenced part of the CDR3 DNA is TGTGCCAGCTCACCTGGGGGCCGGTCTAACTATGGC.

As regards this clone: The read falls 3 residues short of the CDR3 end, and the missing part is taken from the germline J gene. The chain couples TRBV5-1 to TRBJ1-1; D ambiguous. The CDR3 spans 14 residues. Germline assignment: CDR1 SGHRS and CDR2 YFSETQ. V lost 4 bases and J 1 base, leaving 11 bases between the germline ends. Partial CDR3 DNA: TGCGCCAGCAGCCGGAGGGCAGCGAACACTGAA. This translates into CASSRRAANTE. From start to end, the CDR3 is CASSRRAANTEAFF.

The table lists this clone with a few counts. The CDR3 goes on 3 residues after the read ends, and that part is filled in from the germline J gene. The rearrangement joins TRBV19 to TRBJ2-7; D is unresolved. The CDR3 spans 14 residues. The V end lost 6 bases, the J end lost 4 bases, and 16 bases lay between the germline ends. CDR1 LNHDA and CDR2 SQIVND come from the germline V gene (reference sequence). Partial CDR3 DNA: TGTGCCAGTAGCCCGACTCCACCCCCTTACGAG. This translates into CASSPTPPPYE. The whole CDR3 is CASSPTPPPYEQYF.

This clone is labeled as medium-sized. The CDR3 end lies 3 residues beyond the end of the read and is filled in from the germline J gene. The J gene is TRBJ1-4, the V gene TRBV20-1; 8 bases match TRBD1. Trimming removed 5 bases from V and 8 bases from J; junction bases left unmatched: 10. CDR1 is DFQATT and CDR2 is SNEGSKA in the germline V gene (reference sequence). The CDR3 sequence is 14 residues long. The CDR3 bases that were read are TGCAGTGCTCCCCGGACAGGGTCGGACGAAAAA. Encoded protein: CSAPRTGSDEK. The whole CDR3 region reads CSAPRTGSDEKLFF.

This clone was detected many times. CDR3 in amino acids: CASSLAGQGGYGYTF. Partial CDR3 DNA: TGCGCCAGCAGCTTGGCGGGACAGGGGGGCTATGGC. V and J are TRBV5-1 and TRBJ1-2; 11 nucleotides match TRBD1. The CDR3 is cut off 3 residues early in the read; its end comes from the germline J gene. Trimming took 0 bases from V and 4 from J; bases not matched to a gene: 2. The CDR3 consists of 15 residues. CDR1 SGHRS and CDR2 YFSETQ come from the germline V gene.

This clone was seen a few times. The read stops 3 residues short of the end of the CDR3; the missing end is completed from the germline J gene. The V call is TRBV20-1, the J call TRBJ2-7, with TRBD2 matching 8 bases. The CDR3 is made up of 15 amino acids. Per germline, CDR1 DFQATT and CDR2 SNEGSKA (reference sequence). J lost 1 base, V lost 0 bases, and 5 bases had no gene match. This chain's CDR3 is CSARDTGTRSYEQYF. The part of the CDR3 DNA that was read is TGCAGTGCTAGAGATACCGGGACTAGGTCCTACGAG.

This clone is medium-sized within its sample. The sequenced fragment ends 3 residues before the CDR3 boundary, so the rest is inferred from the germline J gene. The chain is built from TRBV6-1 and TRBJ2-3, with a tentative D call TRBD1 (5 bases). V dropped 2 bases and J dropped 3 bases, with 18 bases sitting between them. This CDR3 contains 17 residues. CDR1 and CDR2 from the germline V gene are MNHNS and SASEGT. CDR3 DNA (partial): TGTGCCAGCAGTGAACATGGTGGGGCCCTGGAGACAGATACG. Translated, it gives CASSEHGGALETDT. The whole CDR3 protein reads CASSEHGGALETDTQYF.

A few counts support this clone. The read finishes 3 residues shy of the CDR3 end, and the germline J gene is used to complete it. This chain joins TRBV19 and TRBJ1-5; 8 bases agree with TRBD1. Losses at the gene ends were 5 bases for V and 8 bases for J; bases not matched to a gene: 14. Germline V gene sequence: CDR1 LNHDA, CDR2 SQIVND (reference sequence). CDR3 size: 16 residues. The DNA read from the CDR3 is TGTGCCAGTAGTGCCGGGACAGGCCGGGCTTTAAAGCCC. Encoded protein: CASSAGTGRALKP. The CDR3 as a whole reads CASSAGTGRALKPQHF.

This clone was observed a handful of times. The sequenced fragment ends 3 residues before the CDR3 boundary, so the rest is inferred from the germline J gene. This rearrangement joins TRBV30 to TRBJ2-4; TRBD1 aligns across 7 bases. The CDR3 is made up of 14 amino acids. From germline, CDR1 is GTSNPN and CDR2 SVGIG (reference sequence). The V gene end was trimmed by 2 bases and the J gene end by 8 bases; junction bases not matched to a gene: 9. The sequenced CDR3 bases are TGTGCCTGGAGTCGGTCGGGACAGCCGGACATT. Protein: CAWSRSGQPDI. The entire CDR3 protein reads CAWSRSGQPDIQYF.

This clone was seen ten or more times. The DNA ends 3 residues before the CDR3 does, and the rest of the CDR3 is filled in from the germline J gene. The V gene is TRBV14, the J gene TRBJ2-3; D gene uncertain. The V gene's germline CDR1 is SGHDN and CDR2 FVKESK. There are 14 residues in the CDR3. V gave up 1 base and J gave up 8 bases, with 13 bases separating them. The covered CDR3 bases are TGTGCCAGCAGCCAAGTGGCGGTAGGCGGTACG. Protein product: CASSQVAVGGT. The entire CDR3 sequence reads CASSQVAVGGTQYF.